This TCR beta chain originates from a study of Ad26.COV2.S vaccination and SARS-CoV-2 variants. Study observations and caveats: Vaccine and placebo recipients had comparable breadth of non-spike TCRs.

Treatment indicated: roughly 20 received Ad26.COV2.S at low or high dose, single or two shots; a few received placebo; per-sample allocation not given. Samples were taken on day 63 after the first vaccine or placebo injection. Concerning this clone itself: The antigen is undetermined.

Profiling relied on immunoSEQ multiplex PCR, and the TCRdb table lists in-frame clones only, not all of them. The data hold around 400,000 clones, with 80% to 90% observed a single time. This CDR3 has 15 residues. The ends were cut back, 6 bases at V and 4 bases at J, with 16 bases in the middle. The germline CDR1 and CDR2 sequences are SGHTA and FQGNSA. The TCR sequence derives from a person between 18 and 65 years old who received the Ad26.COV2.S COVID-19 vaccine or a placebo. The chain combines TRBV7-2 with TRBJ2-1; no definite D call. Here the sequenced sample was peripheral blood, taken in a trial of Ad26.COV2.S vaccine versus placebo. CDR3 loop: CASSPTTTTYNEQFF. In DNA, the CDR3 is TGTGCCAGCAGTCCAACTACAACTACTTACAATGAGCAGTTCTTC.